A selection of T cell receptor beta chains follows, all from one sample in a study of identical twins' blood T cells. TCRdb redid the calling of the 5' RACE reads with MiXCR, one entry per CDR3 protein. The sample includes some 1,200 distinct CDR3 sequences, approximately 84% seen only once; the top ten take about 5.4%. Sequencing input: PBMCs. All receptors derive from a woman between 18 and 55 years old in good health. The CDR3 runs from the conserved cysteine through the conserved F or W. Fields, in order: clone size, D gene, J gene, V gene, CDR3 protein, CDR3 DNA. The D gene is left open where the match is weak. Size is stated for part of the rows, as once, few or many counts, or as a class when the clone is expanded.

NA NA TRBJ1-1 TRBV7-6 CASSLGANTEAFF TGTGCCAGCAGCTTAGGCGCGAACACTGAAGCTTTCTTT
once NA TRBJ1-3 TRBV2 CASSEVRGANTIYF TGTGCCAGCAGTGAAGTTCGGGGGGCTAACACCATATATTTT
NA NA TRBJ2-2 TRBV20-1 CSARKPYTGELFF TGCAGTGCTAGAAAACCTTACACCGGGGAGCTGTTTTTT
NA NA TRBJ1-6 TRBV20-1 CSASLGQQGHSPLHF TGCAGTGCTAGTTTAGGGCAGCAGGGACATTCACCCCTCCACTTT
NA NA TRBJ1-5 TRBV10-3 CAINRDLNQPQHF TGTGCCATCAACAGGGATCTTAATCAGCCCCAGCATTTT
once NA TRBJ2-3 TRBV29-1 CSGRTDTQYF TGCAGCGGCCGGACGGATACGCAGTATTTT
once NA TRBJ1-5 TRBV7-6 CASSLGGSGNQPQHF TGTGCCAGCAGCTTAGGGGGGTCGGGCAATCAGCCCCAGCATTTT
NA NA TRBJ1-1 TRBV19 CASSSPRLKRAFF TGTGCCAGTAGTTCCCCTCGATTAAAGAGGGCTTTCTTT
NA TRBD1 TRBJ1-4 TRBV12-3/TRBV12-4 CASSQDRGDEKLFF TGTGCCAGCAGTCAGGACAGGGGGGATGAAAAACTGTTTTTT
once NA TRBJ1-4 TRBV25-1 CASSQKVTTNEKLFF TGTGCCAGCAGTCAGAAGGTGACAACTAATGAAAAACTGTTTTTT